This T cell receptor beta chain was identified during a study of identical twins. The CDR3 contains 14 residues. J lost 6 bases, V lost 5 bases, and 5 bases had no gene match. TCRdb reprocessed the 5' RACE reads with MiXCR, giving one entry per CDR3 protein. Of roughly 720,000 distinct CDR3 sequences listed, 18% are singletons. The sample also formed part of further work on T cells expressing NK-cell markers.

V usage is TRBV12-3 or TRBV12-4 and J usage is TRBJ1-5; 9 nucleotides align to TRBD1. The sequence was collected from a woman between 18 and 29 years old in good health. The material sequenced was PBMCs. The CDR3 DNA follows: TGTGCCAGCAGTGAGACAGGGGGAGGTCAGCCCCAGCATTTT. Translation gives CASSETGGGQPQHF.